One T cell receptor beta chain is described in this entry. Its antigen is not known. The data originate from a study of shared clonotypes between healthy human individuals. About the study: Each donor had three CD4 naive, three CD4 memory, two CD8 naive and one CD8 memory plate. Regarding the study as a whole: Large depth notwithstanding, sorted-subset sequencing proved incomplete by rarefaction. Of the naive CD4 clonotypes, about 5.4% were shared across several donors.

How the authors handled the data: Junction-only sequences produced by ImmunoSEQ had no quality scores, so filtering differed. Method: immunoSEQ multiplex PCR; TCRdb's copy keeps in-frame clones and lacks some. Clone size and the V and J calls come from that table; the DNA yielded D and trimming. The sample has about 2 million clones, 90% to 95% seen once. Germline V gene lookup returns CDR1 SGHTA and CDR2 FQGNSA. This CDR3 contains 19 residues. Trimming took 0 bases from V and 0 from J, leaving 20 bases between them. The sequencing sample was made of naive CD4+ T cells sorted from blood. Subset meaning: CD45RA+ positively selected. The receptor was isolated from a man in his late teens or twenties in good health. The V gene is TRBV7-2, the J gene TRBJ1-1; no reliable D call. CDR3 loop: CASSLAGLTTVSVNTEAFF. CDR3 DNA sequence: TGTGCCAGCAGCTTAGCTGGGCTGACTACGGTTTCGGTGAACACTGAAGCTTTCTTT.